This section outlines one TCR beta chain sequence together with its context. Its antigen is as yet unknown. Sorting that relied on CD45RO/CCR7/CD25/CD127/CD95/CD27 yielded CD4+ naive, central memory, regulatory and stem cell-like memory cells. Germline CDR1 is KGHSH and CDR2 is LQKENI. V shed 5 bases and J 7 bases; nucleotides not matched to a gene: 12. The CDR3 runs to 16 residues. This sample was taken from a study of beta chain features in type 1 diabetes. Study findings and constraints: Across patients, naive, central memory and Treg TCRB repertoires exhibited apparently greater similarity than was observed across healthy donors. Cells with high TCR expression could be over-represented by cDNA sequencing. All four CD4+ subsets from Type 1 diabetes patients carried moderately but significantly shorter TCRB CDR3s.

TCRB transcripts that were expressed got sequenced, as all of the isolated RNA had been reverse transcribed. The data were produced by immunoSEQ multiplex PCR, yet TCRdb's version contains in-frame clones alone and is incomplete. The sample records some 190,000 clones, roughly 7.1% being singletons. Sequencing was carried out using central memory CD4+ T cells from blood. The clonotype originates from a woman between 35 and 50 years old with type 1 diabetes. V gene TRBV18 combines with J gene TRBJ1-5; 9 bases match TRBD1. Written as DNA, the CDR3 is TGTGCCAGCTCAACCCCGGGGACAGGGCAAGGACAGCCCCAGCATTTT. The encoded protein is CASSTPGTGQGQPQHF.